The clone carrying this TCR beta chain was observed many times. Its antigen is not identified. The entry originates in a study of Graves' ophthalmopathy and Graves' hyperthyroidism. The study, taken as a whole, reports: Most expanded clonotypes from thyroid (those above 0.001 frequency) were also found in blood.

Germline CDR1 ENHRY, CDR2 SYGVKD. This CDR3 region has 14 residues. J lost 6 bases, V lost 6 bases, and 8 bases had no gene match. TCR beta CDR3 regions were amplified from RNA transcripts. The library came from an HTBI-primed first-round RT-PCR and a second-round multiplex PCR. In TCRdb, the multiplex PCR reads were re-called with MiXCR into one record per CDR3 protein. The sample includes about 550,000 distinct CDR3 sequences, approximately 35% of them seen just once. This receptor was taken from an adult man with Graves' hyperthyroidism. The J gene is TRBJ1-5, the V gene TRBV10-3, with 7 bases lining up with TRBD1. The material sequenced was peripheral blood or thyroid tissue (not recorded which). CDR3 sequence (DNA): TGTGCCATCAGCGCGGACAGGTCATCTCAGCCCCAGCATTTT. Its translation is CAISADRSSQPQHF.